The entry below gives a single T cell receptor beta chain sequence along with its context. The V and J ends lost 1 base and 6 bases respectively, with 18 bases between them. CDR1 is SGHTA and CDR2 is FQGNSA in the germline V gene. The CDR3 is 16 amino acids. Sequenced by immunoSEQ multiplex PCR; TCRdb stores in-frame clones only, minus some. Of approximately 220,000 clones in the sample, around 85% were seen once. This sample is drawn from a study of blood T cell repertoires in COVID-19. The wider study: COVID-19 samples, acute and convalescent, were from the United States, Italy and Spain.

J is TRBJ1-2 and V is TRBV7-2, with D perhaps TRBD1 (5 bases). The origin of this receptor is a woman older than 75 with acute or convalescent COVID-19. The specimen was peripheral blood. The chain's CDR3 is CASSLGGPRGRNGYTF. The DNA for the CDR3 is TGTGCCAGCAGCTTAGGTGGACCTCGGGGGAGAAATGGCTACACCTTC. Full variable domain (rest looked up from reference TRBV7-2 and TRBJ1-2): GAGVSQSPSNKVTEKGKDVELRCDPISGHTALYWYRQSLGQGLEFLIYFQGNSAPDKSGLPSDRFSAERTGGSVSTLTIQRTQQEDSAVYLCASSLGGPRGRNGYTFGSGTRLTVV.